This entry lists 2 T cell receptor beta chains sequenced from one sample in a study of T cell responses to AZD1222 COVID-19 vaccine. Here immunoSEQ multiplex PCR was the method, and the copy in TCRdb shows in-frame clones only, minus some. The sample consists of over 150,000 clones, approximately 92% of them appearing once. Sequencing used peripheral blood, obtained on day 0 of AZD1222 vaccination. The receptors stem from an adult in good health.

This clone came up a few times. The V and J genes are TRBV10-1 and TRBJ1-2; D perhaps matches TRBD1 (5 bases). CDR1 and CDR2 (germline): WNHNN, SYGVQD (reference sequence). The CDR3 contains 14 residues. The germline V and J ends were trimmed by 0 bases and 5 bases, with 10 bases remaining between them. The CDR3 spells CASSESGTAYGYTF. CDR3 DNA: TGCGCCAGCAGTGAGTCGGGGACCGCATATGGCTACACCTTC.

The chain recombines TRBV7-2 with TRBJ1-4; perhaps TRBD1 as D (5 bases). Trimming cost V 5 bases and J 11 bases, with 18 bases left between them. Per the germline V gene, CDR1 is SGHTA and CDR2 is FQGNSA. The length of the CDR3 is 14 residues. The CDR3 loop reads CASSPRGAPGKLFF. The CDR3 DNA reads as TGTGCCAGCAGCCCCCGAGGGGCCCCTGGGAAACTGTTTTTT.